This TCR beta chain was captured by sequencing in a study of OX40 agonist ivuxolimab in advanced cancers. Assay used: immunoSEQ multiplex PCR; TCRdb lists only in-frame clones, some missing. Of fewer than 85,000 clones listed, over 80% are singletons. V was cut by 4 bases and J by 1 base, with 7 bases left in between. Germline V gene sequence: CDR1 SGDLS, CDR2 YYNGEE. This CDR3 has 13 residues. The source material was CD4+ or CD8+ T cells sorted from blood, sampled in a trial of the OX40 agonist ivuxolimab. The chain carries TRBV9 and TRBJ2-3; no firm D call. This receptor was identified in an adult with an advanced solid tumor such as melanoma, head and neck, liver or kidney cancer. CDR3: CASSTGRTDTQYF. The CDR3 DNA sequence: TGTGCCAGCAGCACGGGCCGCACAGATACGCAGTATTTT.